These 17 T cell receptor beta chains were all obtained from the same sample, sequenced in a study of shared clonotypes between healthy human individuals. Cells designated naive CD8 were CD45RO-negative and were positively selected for CCR7, with terminally differentiated effector memory CD45RA+ cells excluded. The data were produced by immunoSEQ multiplex PCR, yet TCRdb's version contains in-frame clones alone and is incomplete. The table includes some 2 million clones, approximately 94% detected once. What was sequenced was naive CD8+ T cells sorted from blood. The receptors stem from a man aged 18 to 30 in good health.

The chain is built from TRBV7-2 and TRBJ1-2, with a possible D match to TRBD1 (5 bases). Trimming left V 2 bases short and J 6 bases short, with 13 bases between. In germline, CDR1 is SGHTA, CDR2 FQGNSA. The length of the CDR3 is 14 residues. The chain's CDR3 is CASSLLHGGDGYTF. The CDR3, as DNA: TGTGCCAGCAGCTTACTCCACGGGGGGGATGGCTACACCTTC. Using reference TRBV7-2 and TRBJ1-2 for the parts outside the CDR3, the full variable domain is GAGVSQSPSNKVTEKGKDVELRCDPISGHTALYWYRQSLGQGLEFLIYFQGNSAPDKSGLPSDRFSAERTGGSVSTLTIQRTQQEDSAVYLCASSLLHGGDGYTFGSGTRLTVV.

V gene TRBV7-9 combines with J gene TRBJ2-3; 9 bases match TRBD1. CDR3 size: 16 residues. Looked up from germline, CDR1 is SEHNR and CDR2 is FQNEAQ (reference sequence). The V gene end was trimmed by 5 bases and the J gene end by 0 bases; junction bases not matched to a gene: 6. The CDR3 DNA sequence: TGTGCCAGCAGCCGTGGGACAGGGCCCAGCACAGATACGCAGTATTTT. Its protein is CASSRGTGPSTDTQYF.

CDR3 region: CASSFTGGSGELFF. The CDR3 DNA sequence: TGTGCCAGCAGTTTCACAGGGGGCTCCGGGGAGCTGTTTTTT. The rearrangement links TRBV9 to TRBJ2-2; 9 bases are shared with TRBD1. The CDR3 length is 14 residues. Germline trimming cut 5 bases from V and 6 bases from J; bases unmatched to any gene: 5. Germline assignment: CDR1 SGDLS and CDR2 YYNGEE.

The rearrangement uses TRBV27 and TRBJ2-2; 9 positions agree with TRBD1. Germline V gene sequence: CDR1 MNHEY, CDR2 SMNVEV (reference sequence). The CDR3 contains 17 residues. With V trimmed by 1 base and J by 4 bases, 7 bases remained unmatched. Written as DNA, the CDR3 is TGTGCCAGCAGTTTATTAGGGACAGGGTCTGGCACCGGGGAGCTGTTTTTT. This translates into CASSLLGTGSGTGELFF.

The rearrangement links TRBV4-3 to TRBJ2-4; TRBD1 matches 11 bases. This CDR3 spans 18 amino acids. V lost 1 base and J lost 6; bases outside the gene matches: 11. Germline values: CDR1 LGHNA, CDR2 YSLEER. The CDR3, as DNA: TGCGCCAGCAGCCAAGTCGAGGGGCCGGGGACAGGGGGAAACATTCAGTACTTC. It encodes CASSQVEGPGTGGNIQYF.

The V call is TRBV6-4, the J call TRBJ1-2; 8 nucleotides agree with TRBD1. Germline CDR1 is MRHNA and CDR2 is SNTAGT. The CDR3 sequence is 15 residues long. With V trimmed by 2 bases and J by 6 bases, 8 bases remained unmatched. The CDR3, as DNA: TGTGCCAGCAGTGACGGGACAGGAGCAATAGATGGCTACACCTTC. Amino acids: CASSDGTGAIDGYTF.

This chain joins TRBV7-8 and TRBJ2-5; D is possibly TRBD2 (6 bases). V lost 4 bases, J lost 4 bases, and 22 bases lay in between. Germline values: CDR1 SGHVS, CDR2 FQNEAQ. The CDR3 length is 17 residues. The CDR3 region is CASSSPGGNIDVETQYF. The CDR3 nucleotides read TGTGCCAGCAGCTCGCCTGGCGGGAACATCGATGTAGAGACCCAGTACTTC.

J is TRBJ2-7 and V is TRBV7-8; TRBD2 is a possible D gene (5 bases). The CDR3 length is 14 residues. V lost 3 bases, J lost 3 bases, and 12 bases lay in between. CDR1 is SGHVS and CDR2 is FQNEAQ in the germline V gene. CDR3 sequence reads: CASSFAGLNYEQYF. The CDR3 DNA reads TGTGCCAGCAGCTTCGCGGGCCTCAACTACGAGCAGTACTTC.

This chain connects TRBV6-6 to TRBJ2-2; D not certain. Germline V gives CDR1 MNHNY, CDR2 SVGAGI (reference sequence). The CDR3 runs to 16 residues. V lost 2 bases and J lost 3, with 13 bases in between. The CDR3 is CASSYRVKRDTGELFF. Written as DNA, the CDR3 is TGTGCCAGCAGTTACCGCGTTAAAAGGGACACCGGGGAGCTGTTTTTT.

The rearrangement links TRBV6-5 to TRBJ2-7, with D uncertain. The germline V gene encodes CDR1 MNHEY and CDR2 SVGAGI. The V gene lost 4 bases and the J gene lost 9 bases, with 16 bases spanning the gap. This CDR3 region has 13 residues. The CDR3 DNA reads as TGTGCCAGCAGTTCCCGTCAGGCCCCAGGGCAGTACTTC. Its protein is CASSSRQAPGQYF.

The CDR3 sequence is CATSSSPARRESLLSVGAFF. The CDR3 nucleotides are TGTGCCACCAGCAGCAGCCCCGCACGTCGAGAGTCCTTACTAAGCGTGGGAGCTTTCTTT. V usage is TRBV15 and J usage is TRBJ1-1; D remains ambiguous. Deletions cut 3 bases from V and 10 bases from J, with 36 bases between. The germline V gene has CDR1 LNHNV and CDR2 YYDKDF (reference sequence). The CDR3 runs to 20 residues.

This chain links TRBV18 with TRBJ2-1; the D gene is possibly TRBD2 (6 bases). The germline V gene has CDR1 KGHSH and CDR2 LQKENI. Between the trimmed V and J ends, which lost 5 bases and 8 bases, there was a span of 19 bases. This CDR3 is 15 amino acids long. The CDR3 nucleotides are TGTGCCAGCTCATATGCGGGACCGGGGTTTGATGAGCAGTTCTTC. Amino acids: CASSYAGPGFDEQFF.

The chain recombines TRBV6-5 with TRBJ1-2; D not certain. The V gene's germline CDR1 is MNHEY and CDR2 SVGAGI. The CDR3 consists of 15 residues. The V gene lost 5 bases and the J gene lost 5 bases, with 18 bases spanning the gap. The chain's CDR3 is CASSPSGNSGYGYTF. The CDR3 bases are TGTGCCAGCAGTCCCTCGGGGAATTCGGGATATGGCTACACCTTC.

The chain links TRBV6-5 to TRBJ2-7, with D possibly being TRBD1 (5 bases). Trimming took 6 bases from V and 0 from J, leaving 15 bases between them. The CDR3 loop spans 15 amino acids. Per germline, CDR1 MNHEY and CDR2 SVGAGI. CDR3 nucleotide sequence: TGTGCCAGCAGACCACGACAGTACTTCTCCTACGAGCAGTACTTC. Translating gives CASRPRQYFSYEQYF.

J is TRBJ1-2 and V is TRBV29-1, with D uncertain. Trimming pared 3 bases from V and 6 bases from J, leaving 17 bases between. The CDR3 length is 14 residues. Per germline, CDR1 SQVTM and CDR2 ANQGSEA. The chain's CDR3 is CSVDSQYTSDGYTF. CDR3 in DNA: TGCAGCGTTGATAGTCAATATACAAGCGATGGCTACACCTTC. Drawing the rest from reference TRBV29-1 and TRBJ1-2, the complete variable domain is SAVISQKPSRDICQRGTSLTIQCQVDSQVTMMFWYRQQPGQSLTLIATANQGSEATYESGFVIDKFPISRPNLTFSTLTVSNMSPEDSSIYLCSVDSQYTSDGYTFGSGTRLTVV.

The chain combines TRBV10-2 with TRBJ2-7; D perhaps matches TRBD1 (6 bases). Germline CDR1 is WSHSY and CDR2 is SAAADI. The CDR3 covers 15 residues. With 10 bases removed from V and 3 bases from J, the gap between germline ends came to 22 bases. DNA for the CDR3: TGCGCCACCAAAGAATCGGGCAGGGGCGACTACGAGCAGTACTTC. It is translated as CATKESGRGDYEQYF.

On this clone: A junction end diverges from the germline sequence, so it may reflect a read error. The chain recombines TRBV9 with TRBJ2-7; 7 positions agree with TRBD1. Per the germline V gene, CDR1 is SGDLS and CDR2 is YYNGEE. The CDR3 is made up of 12 amino acids. CDR3 bases: TGTGCCAGCAGCGTAGGGACAGGCCCGCAGTGCTTC. It yields the protein CASSVGTGPQCF.